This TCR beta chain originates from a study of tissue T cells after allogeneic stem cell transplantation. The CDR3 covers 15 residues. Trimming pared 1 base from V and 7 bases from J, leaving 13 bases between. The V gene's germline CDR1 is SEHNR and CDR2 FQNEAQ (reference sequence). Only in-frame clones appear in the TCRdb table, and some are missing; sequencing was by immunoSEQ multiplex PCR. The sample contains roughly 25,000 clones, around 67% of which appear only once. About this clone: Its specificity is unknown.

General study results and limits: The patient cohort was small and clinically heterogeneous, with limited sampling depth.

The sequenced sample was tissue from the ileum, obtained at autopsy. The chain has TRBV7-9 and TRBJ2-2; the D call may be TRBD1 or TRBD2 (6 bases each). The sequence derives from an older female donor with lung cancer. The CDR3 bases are TGTGCCAGCAGCTTAGAGAAGGGGGGCATCGGGGAGCTGTTTTTT. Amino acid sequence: CASSLEKGGIGELFF.